This TCR beta chain was recorded in a study of cytomegalovirus exposure and HLA in healthy donors. CDR1 SGDLS and CDR2 YYNGEE come from the germline V gene. The CDR3 totals 15 residues. V was cut by 0 bases and J by 4 bases, with 10 bases left in between. The PCR contained 60 Vbeta and 13 Jbeta primers. Here immunoSEQ multiplex PCR was the method, and the copy in TCRdb shows in-frame clones only, minus some. The sample includes just over 150,000 clones, roughly 82% of them seen just once. The origin of this receptor is a woman between 45 and 65 years old in good health and CMV-seropositive. Sample: PBMCs. This sequence joins TRBV9 and TRBJ2-2, with a tentative D call TRBD1 (5 bases). This CDR3 reads CASSVADRVTGELFF. Written as DNA, the CDR3 is TGTGCCAGCAGCGTAGCTGACAGAGTCACCGGGGAGCTGTTTTTT. The whole variable domain, remainder taken from reference TRBV9 and TRBJ2-2, is DSGVTQTPKHLITATGQRVTLRCSPRSGDLSVYWYQQSLDQGLQFLIQYYNGEERAKGNILERFSAQQFPDLHSELNLSSLELGDSALYFCASSVADRVTGELFFGEGSRLTVL.